The 17 T cell receptor beta chains given below trace back to one sample, sequenced in a study of cytomegalovirus exposure and HLA in healthy donors. Both 60 Vbeta primers and 13 Jbeta primers went into the PCR. Clones were read by immunoSEQ multiplex PCR, and TCRdb kept only the in-frame ones, dropping some. The top ten hold 1.5% to 1.9% of the sample, which has 130,000 or so clones, approximately 72% seen once. Sequencing was performed on PBMCs. The receptors derive from a man aged 18 to 30 in good health and CMV-seronegative.

The chain couples TRBV10-3 to TRBJ2-1; 8 nucleotides line up with TRBD2. Trimming cost V 8 bases and J 0 bases; bases outside gene matches: 15. CDR3 length equals 18 residues. The V gene's germline CDR1 is ENHRY and CDR2 SYGVKD. The chain's CDR3 is CAISRGDSGKSSYNEQFF. DNA of the CDR3: TGTGCCATCTCGAGGGGGGATAGCGGGAAAAGCTCCTACAATGAGCAGTTCTTC.

Worth noting for this clone: One end of the junction does not line up with germline, which may come from a read error. This chain uses TRBV5-4 with TRBJ2-3, with 8 bases aligning to TRBD2. CDR3 length: 16 residues. CDR1 is SGHNT, CDR2 YYREEE, per germline (reference sequence). The CDR3 bases are TGTGCCAGCCGCTTGGCCCTACTAGCGGACACAGATACGCAGTATTTT. Translation gives CASRLALLADTDTQYF.

This clone has a handful of counts. V is TRBV7-9 and J is TRBJ1-4, with a possible D match to TRBD1 (5 bases). The V gene lost 3 bases and the J gene lost 4 bases, with 9 bases spanning the gap. Germline CDR1 is SEHNR and CDR2 is FQNEAQ (reference sequence). The CDR3 has 14 residues. The CDR3 is CASSFEGVNEKLFF. CDR3 in DNA: TGTGCCAGCAGCTTTGAAGGGGTTAATGAAAAACTGTTTTTT. The whole variable domain, remainder taken from reference TRBV7-9 and TRBJ1-4, is DTGVSQNPRHKITKRGQNVTFRCDPISEHNRLYWYRQTLGQGPEFLTYFQNEAQLEKSRLLSDRFSAERPKGSFSTLEIQRTEQGDSAMYLCASSFEGVNEKLFFGSGTQLSVL.

V gene TRBV28 combines with J gene TRBJ2-1; TRBD2 might be the D (6 bases). Trimming took 6 bases from V and 10 from J, leaving 19 bases between them. The germline gives CDR1 MDHEN, CDR2 SYDVKM. CDR3 size: 14 residues. The CDR3 DNA follows: TGTGCCAGCAGCGGGACTCCTACCGGGGGAGAGCAGTTCTTC. Protein: CASSGTPTGGEQFF.

The V call is TRBV4-1, the J call TRBJ1-1, with TRBD1 identical over 7 bases. The junction had 10 bases not matched to a gene; V was cut back by 7 bases and J by 2 bases. The CDR3 contains 15 residues. Germline values: CDR1 MGHRA, CDR2 YSYEKL. The CDR3 region has the DNA TGCGCCAGCAAGGAGACAGGGCTGGGAAACACTGAAGCTTTCTTT. Amino acids: CASKETGLGNTEAFF.

V gene TRBV5-4 combines with J gene TRBJ2-3; D is perhaps TRBD2 (7 bases). From germline, CDR1 is SGHNT and CDR2 YYREEE (reference sequence). This CDR3 is built from 16 residues. Trimming stripped 2 bases from V and 4 bases from J, with 17 bases between. The DNA of the CDR3 is TGTGCCAGCAGCTTCGAGGGGGGGCCTCAATCAGATACGCAGTATTTT. It yields the protein CASSFEGGPQSDTQYF.

The rearrangement uses TRBV6-5 and TRBJ2-1; 9 nucleotides line up with TRBD2. The CDR3 spans 13 residues. The germline CDR1 and CDR2 sequences are MNHEY and SVGAGI. The ends lost 9 bases at V and 3 bases at J; junction bases unmatched: 3. The CDR3 DNA reads TGTGCCAGAGAAGCGGGAGGCTACAATGAGCAGTTCTTC. Translating gives CAREAGGYNEQFF.

This chain uses TRBV29-1 with TRBJ1-1, with no clear D. CDR1 and CDR2 from the germline V gene are SQVTM and ANQGSEA. Trimming removed 5 bases from V and 0 bases from J, with 10 bases in between. The CDR3 length is 13 residues. The CDR3 DNA is TGCAGCGTTATCGCGGCCGTGAACACTGAAGCTTTCTTT. Amino acids: CSVIAAVNTEAFF.

The V call is TRBV5-1, the J call TRBJ1-2; 7 bases match TRBD1. CDR3 length equals 15 residues. After removal of 7 bases from V and 8 bases from J, the junction contained 17 bases not matched to a gene. The germline V gene has CDR1 SGHRS and CDR2 YFSETQ. The CDR3 is CASQSGTALWNGYTF. CDR3 in DNA: TGCGCCAGCCAGTCCGGGACAGCACTATGGAACGGCTACACCTTC.

This chain joins TRBV19 and TRBJ1-5; 7 nucleotides match TRBD1. J was trimmed by 1 base and V by 7 bases; bases with no gene match: 7. Germline CDR1 LNHDA, CDR2 SQIVND (reference sequence). The CDR3 contains 15 residues. The CDR3 nucleotides are TGTGCCAGTATTCTTGGGACAGCGAGCAATCAGCCCCAGCATTTT. Amino acid sequence: CASILGTASNQPQHF.

This rearrangement joins TRBV5-4 to TRBJ2-5; D is unclear. From germline, CDR1 is SGHNT and CDR2 YYREEE (reference sequence). Trimming shortened V by 2 bases and J by 4 bases, and 9 bases separated the two germline ends. The CDR3 contains 13 residues. This chain's CDR3 is CASSFYDLETQYF. The CDR3 DNA sequence: TGTGCCAGCAGCTTTTACGACTTAGAGACCCAGTACTTC.

As DNA, the CDR3 is TGTGCCAGCAGTGAAGCGGGGACAGGGGCTGAAAAACTGTTTTTT. The encoded protein is CASSEAGTGAEKLFF. This chain joins TRBV2 and TRBJ1-4; TRBD1 matches 10 bases. V gave up 0 bases and J gave up 7 bases; unmatched junction bases: 2. The CDR3 is 15 residues long. Germline CDR1 is SNHLY and CDR2 is FYNNEI.

The chain links TRBV10-3 to TRBJ1-2; the D gene is possibly TRBD1 (6 bases). Germline-derived CDR1 and CDR2 are ENHRY and SYGVKD. The CDR3 is made up of 16 amino acids. Trimming removed 6 bases at V and 6 bases at J, with 23 bases between. CDR3 nucleotides: TGTGCCATCAGGGAGCTGACAGGACGGGACATACATGGCTACACCTTC. This encodes CAIRELTGRDIHGYTF.

The chain couples TRBV28 to TRBJ2-7; 7 nucleotides agree with TRBD1. CDR1 is MDHEN and CDR2 is SYDVKM in the germline V gene. The trim removed 6 bases at V and 9 bases at J, leaving 8 bases unmatched. This CDR3 is built from 12 residues. CDR3 DNA sequence: TGTGCCAGCAGCTTGGGACAGCCGATGCAGTACTTC. This translates into CASSLGQPMQYF.

This clone was picked up a small number of times. The chain's CDR3 is CASTPLGTAGTITQYF. The DNA for the CDR3 is TGTGCCAGTACCCCGTTGGGGACGGCAGGGACAATTACGCAGTATTTT. This chain connects TRBV19 to TRBJ2-3, with D possibly matching TRBD1 (6 bases). The germline V gene encodes CDR1 LNHDA and CDR2 SQIVND (reference sequence). CDR3 size: 16 residues. The V end was cut by 7 bases, the J end by 8 bases, with 25 bases between.

This clone was seen only a few times. As DNA, the CDR3 is TGTGCCAGCAGTTTTCCCACCACCGGGGTGCCCCACGAGCAGTACTTC. It encodes CASSFPTTGVPHEQYF. This rearrangement joins TRBV28 to TRBJ2-7; possibly TRBD2 for D (5 bases). V shed 3 bases and J shed 5 bases, with 20 bases lying between them. The CDR3 consists of 16 residues. Germline V gene lookup returns CDR1 MDHEN and CDR2 SYDVKM.

Remarks on this clone: At one end, the junction sequence differs from germline, possibly due to a read error. The chain recombines TRBV7-9 with TRBJ2-2; no reliable D call. CDR1 and CDR2 (germline): SEHNR, FQNEAQ (reference sequence). The CDR3 consists of 12 residues. The CDR3 nucleotides read TGTTCCAGCAGCTTACCCCGCGGGGAGCTGTTTTTT. Protein: CSSSLPRGELFF.